The sequence of this T cell receptor (beta chain) was determined in a study of control samples from healthy donors and cancer patients. Germline loops: CDR1 WSHSY, CDR2 SAAADI. The germline V and J ends were trimmed by 4 bases and 4 bases, with 10 bases remaining between them. CDR3 length equals 13 residues. Method: immunoSEQ multiplex PCR; TCRdb's copy keeps in-frame clones and lacks some. The sample has about 100,000 clones; 75% to 90% are singletons. Sample: blood. The TCR was taken from a man aged 30 to 39 in good health. The rearrangement uses TRBV10-2 and TRBJ1-1, with D possibly being TRBD1 (5 bases). The DNA for the CDR3 is TGCGCCAGCAGTGCAGGGCTTGCCACTGAAGCTTTCTTT. Encoded protein: CASSAGLATEAFF.